The 8 T cell receptor beta chains presented below share a single source sample, sequenced in a study of T cells after posttransplantation cyclophosphamide. A marrow graft followed busulfan-fludarabine conditioning, with cyclophosphamide on days +3 and +4. Here immunoSEQ multiplex PCR was the method, and the copy in TCRdb shows in-frame clones only, minus some. Singletons are absent from the sample, which has just under 8,000 clones. Material: PBMCs, obtained after an allogeneic stem cell transplant with post-transplant cyclophosphamide. The receptors come from a male patient aged 30 to 40 who received an allogeneic stem cell transplant from an unrelated donor, was CMV-positive, and had acute and chronic GVHD. The graft donor may have given rise to some T cells.

This clone occurred many times. The gene calls are TRBV7-9 and TRBJ2-1; D not certain. This CDR3 comprises 14 residues. Germline values: CDR1 SEHNR, CDR2 FQNEAQ (reference sequence). Deletions cut 6 bases from V and 2 bases from J, with 11 bases between. In nucleotides, the CDR3 is TGTGCCAGCAGAGAAGGGCCGGCCTACAATGAGCAGTTCTTC. Amino acids: CASREGPAYNEQFF.

This clone was counted ten times or more. The chain joins TRBV27 to TRBJ1-2, with 8 bases aligning to TRBD1. The CDR3 runs to 16 residues. The V segment lost 5 bases and the J segment 4 bases; nucleotides outside the gene matches: 12. From germline, CDR1 is MNHEY and CDR2 SMNVEV (reference sequence). As DNA, the CDR3 is TGTGCCAGCAGTCCCTCAGGGGGCCTCGTTATCTATGGCTACACCTTC. Encoded protein: CASSPSGGLVIYGYTF.

This clone is classed as medium-sized. The chain has TRBV19 and TRBJ2-1; 8 bases agree with TRBD1. With 5 bases clipped from V and 8 bases from J, the junction kept 2 bases outside the gene matches. The CDR3 is 12 residues long. Germline V gives CDR1 LNHDA, CDR2 SQIVND (reference sequence). CDR3 sequence reads: CASSGQGDEQFF. CDR3 DNA sequence: TGTGCCAGTAGTGGACAGGGAGATGAGCAGTTCTTC.

This clone counts as medium-sized. The genes are TRBV2 and TRBJ1-5; tentatively, D is TRBD1 (6 bases). Trimming shortened V by 2 bases and J by 3 bases, and 26 bases separated the two germline ends. Germline loops: CDR1 SNHLY, CDR2 FYNNEI. The CDR3 covers 20 residues. CDR3 sequence reads: CASSEQHYDRWTVVNQPQHF. CDR3 DNA: TGTGCCAGCAGTGAACAGCATTACGACAGATGGACAGTTGTCAATCAGCCCCAGCATTTT.

This clone ranks as medium-sized. The CDR3 bases are TGTGCCAGCTCCGCCGGGACAGGGGGAGGCTACACCTTC. Its translation is CASSAGTGGGYTF. The genes are TRBV18 and TRBJ1-2, with 11 positions matching TRBD1. This CDR3 spans 13 amino acids. The V segment lost 6 bases and the J segment 8 bases; nucleotides outside the gene matches: 5. CDR1 and CDR2 (germline): KGHSH, LQKENI.

The sample holds many counts of this clone. The chain has TRBV5-1 and TRBJ1-4, with 7 bases fitting TRBD1. With 5 bases clipped from V and 3 bases from J, the junction kept 7 bases outside the gene matches. The length of the CDR3 is 15 residues. Germline CDR1 and CDR2: SGHRS and YFSETQ. The CDR3 coding sequence is TGCGCCAGCAGAGTTACAGGGGCCTCTAATGAAAAACTGTTTTTT. Protein: CASRVTGASNEKLFF.

This clone appeared many times. V usage is TRBV19 and J usage is TRBJ1-2; unclear D gene. This CDR3 has 14 amino acids. The V gene lost 0 bases and the J gene lost 4 bases, with 9 bases spanning the gap. The germline CDR1 and CDR2 sequences are LNHDA and SQIVND (reference sequence). In DNA, the CDR3 is TGTGCCAGTAGTATAGATCCCCAGGCCTATGGCTACACCTTC. Its protein product is CASSIDPQAYGYTF. The full variable domain, rest sourced from reference TRBV19 and TRBJ1-2, is DGGITQSPKYLFRKEGQNVTLSCEQNLNHDAMYWYRQDPGQGLRLIYYSQIVNDFQKGDIAEGYSVSREKKESFPLTVTSAQKNPTAFYLCASSIDPQAYGYTFGSGTRLTVV.

In this sample, this clone is medium-sized. The gene calls are TRBV5-6 and TRBJ2-7; D is unresolved. The CDR3 runs to 14 residues. From germline, CDR1 is SGHDT and CDR2 YYEEEE. Between the trimmed V and J ends, which lost 0 bases and 5 bases, there was a span of 12 bases. This chain's CDR3 is CASSLGSLSHEQYF. DNA for the CDR3: TGTGCCAGCAGCTTGGGATCTTTGAGCCACGAGCAGTACTTC.